This T cell receptor beta chain derives from a study of blood T cell repertoires in COVID-19 (dated by TCRdb to 2020 to 2021). Looking at the study overall: The collaborator samples originated in the United States, Italy and Spain and spanned the acute and convalescent phases of COVID-19. Nearly every sample came with metadata listing a de-identified subject ID, COVID-19 status, age in years and sex. The repertoires were made available in a free public database intended to serve as a resource for research on the immune response to SARS-CoV-2. The prospective study material was composed of cDNA or gDNA derived from T cells, B-cell-depleted T cells, or PBMCs. Samples came from the ongoing ImmuneRACE study (first 160 participants) plus 1,254 subjects from 6 global collaborators. Subjects who had been exposed to COVID-19, were actively infected with it, or had recovered from it provided the deeply sampled blood TCRbeta repertoires that made up the dataset. Where HLA class I and class II types were available, the types were taken from metadata supplied by the sample provider, not from assay-based typing. Findings and caveats that apply to the study as a whole: Clinical and demographic metadata were provided uncurated, with the amount varying by source and participant.

TCRbeta CDR3 regions were amplified from genomic DNA using the immunoSEQ Assay, a bias-controlled multiplex PCR. As for the original processing: Within the assay, amplification of reference gene primers was used to estimate how many nucleated cells each sample contained. To quantify the absolute abundance of each unique TCRbeta CDR3 rearrangement, sequence reads were collapsed and filtered. Productive Simpson clonality was computed per sample as the square root of Simpson's diversity index over productive rearrangements. This immuneACCESS table, as held by TCRdb, lists in-frame sequences with V and J called but not all clones. Of the missing ones, under half trace to an unresolved V gene in checked studies; the others have no known cause. The V and J calls and clone size come from that table; D and trimming were worked out from the DNA. The sample table holds 250,000 to 350,000 clones, of which approximately 83% were seen once. In total, the top ten clones hold approximately 4.2% of the sample.

About this clone: Which antigen it targets is not known. Nothing much larger sits one base from this clone, and base qualities are not available.

In the prospective study, participants were roughly 18 to 100 years old, resided in 20 to 30 geographic areas of the United States, and were enrolled through a virtual design. In the prospective study, cohorts were assigned on the basis of participant-reported clinical history obtained from a screening survey and a study questionnaire. Recovered participants in ImmuneRACE Cohort 3 were defined as having two consecutive negative NP/OP PCR tests, clearance from a healthcare professional, or resolution of symptoms. In the prospective study, whole blood, serum and a nasopharyngeal or oropharyngeal swab were collected from each participant by mobile phlebotomists. Prospective study participants could optionally give additional blood draws and questionnaires over an approximately two-month period. Before DNA extraction, prospective study blood samples were shipped either frozen or at room temperature.

A distance of 11 bases separates the germline ends of V and J, which lose 2 bases and 4 bases respectively. Its CDR3 holds 14 amino acids, cysteine through phenylalanine. Kept here is only the CDR3 DNA, which spans 42 bases and is read in frame from base 1. As encoded in the germline V gene, CDR1 is MNHEY while CDR2 is SVGAGI. This chain is built from TRBV6-5 and TRBJ2-5, and TRBD2 may be the D gene, going by 6 matching bases. The origin of this receptor is a woman aged 25 to 39 who had recovered from COVID-19. The sequenced sample consisted of PBMCs or T cells enriched from blood (not recorded which). The CDR3 reads CASSYLPGGETQYF. The sequence in DNA is TGTGCCAGCAGTTACCTCCCCGGGGGAGAGACCCAGTACTTC.